This T cell receptor beta chain comes out of a study of blood T cell repertoires in COVID-19. About the research overall: Italy, Spain and the United States were the sources of the convalescent and acute COVID-19 samples. T cells, B-cell-depleted T cells, or PBMCs provided the cDNA or gDNA that served as material.

In the original processing: Using reference gene primer amplification, nucleated cell counts were estimated. Measured with immunoSEQ multiplex PCR; TCRdb has only the in-frame clones, and not every one. V and J calls and clone size are given by that table; D and trimming were obtained from the DNA. The table records around 140,000 clones, over 70% of them present only once. There are many counts of this clone. The sequencing sample was made of peripheral blood. This receptor was taken from a human donor in a cohort sampled during active COVID-19.

CDR3 in DNA: TGCGCCAGCAGCCCCCAAGTAGGTCCAGGGAGGGACTATGGCTACACCTTC. As protein: CASSPQVGPGRDYGYTF. The chain combines TRBV4-3 with TRBJ1-2, with D possibly TRBD1 on 5 matching bases. CDR3 length: 17 residues. Trimming removed 4 bases from V and 3 bases from J, with 21 bases in between. The germline CDR1 and CDR2 sequences are LGHNA and YSLEER.